What follows are 30 T cell receptor beta chains derived from one specimen sequenced in a study of T cell clonality in common variable immunodeficiency. The table came from immunoSEQ multiplex PCR; TCRdb's copy has only in-frame clones and leaves some out. The sample has 40,000 to 50,000 clones, none seen only once. Sequencing was carried out using peripheral blood mononuclear cells. The origin of the receptors is a person between 18 and 75 years old in good health.

With regard to this clone: The read gets to within 3 residues of the CDR3 end, and the germline J gene fills in the rest. The V call is TRBV6-1, the J call TRBJ1-4, with TRBD1 as a possible D gene (5 bases). This CDR3 spans 15 amino acids. Germline V gene lookup returns CDR1 MNHNS and CDR2 SASEGT. The CDR3 bases that were read are TGTGCCAGCAGTGACCAGGGTTCCTATAATTCACCA. Amino acids: CASSDQGSYNSP. The entire CDR3 is CASSDQGSYNSPLFF.

This clone was counted ten times or more. The DNA ends 3 residues before the CDR3 does, and the rest of the CDR3 is filled in from the germline J gene. The J gene is TRBJ2-2, the V gene TRBV30; perhaps TRBD1 as D (5 bases). Per germline, CDR1 GTSNPN and CDR2 SVGIG (reference sequence). This CDR3 is 16 amino acids long. The CDR3 here is CAWSWSTRTGANVLFF. The covered CDR3 bases are TGTGCCTGGAGTTGGTCGACGAGAACTGGGGCCAACGTG.

This clone has ten or more counts. The CDR3 end falls 3 residues outside the read, so it is completed with the germline J gene. This sample also contains other DNA sequences that code for the same CDR3. This chain uses TRBV5-1 with TRBJ1-2; a weak D match, TRBD1 (6 bases). The CDR3 totals 14 residues. The V and J ends lost 1 base and 0 bases respectively, with 7 bases between them. Per germline, CDR1 SGHRS and CDR2 YFSETQ. The chain's CDR3 is CASSLSGANYGYTF. CDR3 DNA, as far as it was read: TGCGCCAGCAGCTTGTCAGGGGCTAACTATGGC.

The table lists this clone with many counts. The read comes to an end 3 residues before the CDR3 does, leaving the germline J gene to fill in the end. This chain uses TRBV7-9 with TRBJ1-2; 7 bases map to TRBD1. The germline V gene has CDR1 SEHNR and CDR2 FQNEAQ (reference sequence). There are 14 residues in the CDR3. The V and J ends lost 0 bases and 2 bases, in that order; junction bases with no gene match: 0. The CDR3 spells CASSLATGNYGYTF. The CDR3 DNA, read in part, is TGTGCCAGCAGCTTAGCGACAGGGAACTATGGC.

This clone has just a few counts. The CDR3 end is not reached by the read, which stops 3 residues before it; the germline J gene fills it in. This sequence joins TRBV6-4 and TRBJ1-2; D unresolved. The CDR3 extends over 13 amino acids. Per germline, CDR1 MRHNA and CDR2 SNTAGT. The CDR3 region is CASSDSQNNDYTF. The DNA read from the CDR3 is TGTGCCAGCAGTGACTCGCAGAACAATGAC.

This clone was counted many times. Germline is not matched at one junction end, which may reflect a read error. The observed sequence ends 3 residues before the CDR3 terminus, with the missing tail filled in from the germline J gene. This chain links TRBV28 with TRBJ1-6; no definite D call. There are 12 residues in the CDR3. Germline V lookup: CDR1 MDHEN, CDR2 SYDVKM. The DNA read from the CDR3 is TGCGCTTCTGAGGGTGGCGATTCACCC. This encodes CASEGGDSP. Given in full, the CDR3 is CASEGGDSPLHF.

This clone appeared many times. The read halts 3 residues ahead of the CDR3 end, with the missing end drawn from the germline J gene. The chain is built from TRBV7-2 and TRBJ2-7, with 8 bases identical to TRBD1. CDR1 and CDR2 (germline): SGHTA, FQGNSA. Trimming took 2 bases from V and 3 from J; bases not matched to a gene: 6. The CDR3 length is 15 residues. CDR3 in amino acids: CASSLPETGVYEQYF. The covered CDR3 bases are TGTGCCAGCAGCTTACCAGAGACAGGGGTCTACGAG.

This clone was recorded at least ten times. The CDR3 extends 3 residues past the end of the read, so its final part is completed from the germline J gene. The J gene is TRBJ2-3, the V gene TRBV11-3; TRBD1 agrees at 8 bases. The germline V gene has CDR1 SGHNT and CDR2 YENEEA. CDR3 size: 13 residues. Unmatched junction bases numbered 2, after V lost 6 bases and J lost 3 bases. CDR3: CASSHRGTDTQYF. CDR3 DNA, as far as it was read: TGTGCCAGCAGTCACAGGGGGACAGATACG.

The sample holds many counts of this clone. The CDR3 end lies 3 residues beyond the end of the read and is filled in from the germline J gene. This sequence joins TRBV7-6 and TRBJ2-7, with D possibly being TRBD2 (6 bases). The V and J ends lost 2 bases and 3 bases respectively, with 8 bases between them. Germline V gene sequence: CDR1 SGHVS, CDR2 FNYEAQ. CDR3 length equals 13 residues. Partial CDR3 DNA: TGTGCCAGCAGCTTACAGGGAGGCTACGAG. Residues: CASSLQGGYE. The full CDR3 sequence reads CASSLQGGYEQYF.

As concerns this clone: Coverage ceases 3 residues before the CDR3 finishes, and the germline J gene fills in the end. The rearrangement joins TRBV5-7 to TRBJ1-5; D unclear. TRBV5-7 is annotated as an ORF whose role is uncertain. Deletions cut 0 bases from V and 6 bases from J, with 4 bases between. CDR3 length equals 12 residues. The CDR3 DNA, read in part, is TGTGCCAGCAGCTTGGCAGGTCAGCCC. It specifies CASSLAGQP. The CDR3 as a whole reads CASSLAGQPQHF.

This clone showed up many times. The read terminates 3 residues before the CDR3 end, so the remaining end is supplied by the germline J gene. The chain carries TRBV30 and TRBJ2-5, with TRBD2 matching 8 bases. In germline, CDR1 is GTSNPN, CDR2 SVGIG (reference sequence). Trimming at V came to 5 bases and at J to 1 base, leaving 6 bases not matched to a gene. The CDR3 has 14 amino acids. This CDR3 reads CAWGLLAAQETQYF. CDR3 DNA (partial): TGTGCCTGGGGACTACTAGCGGCCCAAGAGACC.

This clone was observed many times. The read ends 3 residues before the CDR3 terminus; that terminus is restored from the germline J gene. J is TRBJ1-5 and V is TRBV3-1 (or the pseudogene TRBV3-2); D might be TRBD1 (5 bases). Germline lookup yields CDR1 LGHDT and CDR2 YNNKEL (reference sequence). The V and J ends lost 1 base and 3 bases respectively, with 16 bases between them. This CDR3 has 17 residues. The CDR3 sequence is CASSQAQTGKNNQPQHF. Incomplete CDR3 DNA: TGTGCCAGCAGCCAAGCCCAAACAGGAAAAAACAATCAGCCC.

This clone turned up a few times. The read terminates 3 residues before the CDR3 end, so the remaining end is supplied by the germline J gene. V and J are TRBV19 and TRBJ2-4, with D possibly being TRBD2 (5 bases). CDR1 LNHDA and CDR2 SQIVND come from the germline V gene (reference sequence). The CDR3 has 15 residues. The chain's CDR3 is CASSIQDIRGAGQYF. The sequenced CDR3 bases are TGTGCCAGTAGTATCCAAGACATCCGGGGAGCCGGT.

With regard to this clone: The DNA ends 3 residues before the CDR3 does, and the rest of the CDR3 is filled in from the germline J gene. The chain recombines TRBV6-1 with TRBJ1-2; D is possibly TRBD1 (6 bases). The CDR3 contains 14 residues. Germline V lookup: CDR1 MNHNS, CDR2 SASEGT. CDR3 DNA (partial): TGTGCCAGCAGTGACCAGGGGCGCACAGATACC. Protein product: CASSDQGRTDT. The entire CDR3 reads CASSDQGRTDTYTF.

This clone was counted ten times or more. The read halts 3 residues ahead of the CDR3 end, with the missing end drawn from the germline J gene. V gene TRBV15 combines with J gene TRBJ2-3; TRBD1 matches at 9 bases. Germline values: CDR1 LNHNV, CDR2 YYDKDF (reference sequence). This CDR3 contains 14 residues. V shed 5 bases, J shed 4 bases, and the junction held 4 bases outside the gene matches. CDR3 bases read: TGTGCCACCAGCGGGGACAGGGAATCAGATACG. It encodes CATSGDRESDT. The whole CDR3 is CATSGDRESDTQYF.

Ten or more counts support this clone. Read data end 3 residues before the CDR3 end; the end is taken from the germline J gene. The chain employs TRBV14 and TRBJ2-3; 9 nucleotides align to TRBD2. Germline CDR1 reads SGHDN; CDR2 reads FVKESK. This CDR3 has 14 residues. This CDR3 reads CASSQDLAGETQYF. The DNA read from the CDR3 is TGTGCCAGCAGCCAAGATTTAGCGGGGGAGACG.

In its sample, this clone was seen a few times. Read coverage stops 3 residues before the CDR3 terminus; the germline J gene supplies the remainder. The chain employs TRBV7-9 and TRBJ1-2, with TRBD1 identical over 9 bases. The CDR3 runs to 14 residues. Per germline, CDR1 SEHNR and CDR2 FQNEAQ (reference sequence). CDR3 bases read: TGTGCCAGCAGCCTGGACAGGGGAACCTACGAC. This encodes CASSLDRGTYD. The full-length CDR3 reads as CASSLDRGTYDYTF.

The sample holds many counts of this clone. The read falls 3 residues short of the CDR3 end, and the missing part is taken from the germline J gene. The rearrangement uses TRBV20-1 and TRBJ2-5, with TRBD2 matching 10 bases. Germline CDR1 and CDR2: DFQATT and SNEGSKA (reference sequence). J lost 3 bases, V lost 5 bases, and 6 bases had no gene match. The CDR3 consists of 14 residues. The part of the CDR3 DNA that was read is TGCAGTGCTTGGCCTAGCGGGAGAGAAGAGACC. Its protein product is CSAWPSGREET. The full CDR3 sequence reads CSAWPSGREETQYF.

This clone was found many times. The CDR3 end is not reached by the read, which stops 3 residues before it; the germline J gene fills it in. V is TRBV28 and J is TRBJ1-4; 9 bases are shared with TRBD1. The CDR3 sequence is 14 residues long. After removal of 4 bases from V and 7 bases from J, the junction contained 4 bases not matched to a gene. Germline assignment: CDR1 MDHEN and CDR2 SYDVKM. CDR3 sequence: CASSSGTGTEKLFF. Incomplete CDR3 DNA: TGTGCCAGCAGTTCCGGGACAGGGACTGAAAAA.

The table lists this clone with many counts. The read stops 3 residues short of the end of the CDR3; the missing end is completed from the germline J gene. The V call is TRBV5-1, the J call TRBJ1-2; TRBD1 aligns across 11 bases. The CDR3 has 17 residues. V lost 4 bases, J lost 0 bases, and 8 bases stayed unmatched. The germline gives CDR1 SGHRS, CDR2 YFSETQ. CDR3 in amino acids: CASSTWTGGDPNYGYTF. The covered CDR3 bases are TGCGCCAGCAGCACTTGGACAGGGGGCGATCCTAACTATGGC.

This clone has at least ten counts. The read ends 3 residues early relative to the CDR3; the germline J gene fills the gap. The chain is built from TRBV28 and TRBJ1-2; 11 bases fit TRBD1. This CDR3 spans 15 amino acids. Germline assignment: CDR1 MDHEN and CDR2 SYDVKM. The CDR3 protein is CASSLFLGQGGGYTF. Incomplete CDR3 DNA: TGTGCCAGCAGTTTATTTCTGGGACAGGGGGGAGGC.

This clone was counted many times. The read stops 3 residues short of the end of the CDR3; the missing end is completed from the germline J gene. V and J are TRBV6-2 or TRBV6-3 and TRBJ2-3; 8 bases fit TRBD1. This CDR3 spans 17 amino acids. Looked up from germline, CDR1 is MNHEY and CDR2 is SVGEGT. Trimming cost V 5 bases and J 1 base; bases outside gene matches: 11. The part of the CDR3 DNA that was read is TGTGCCAGCAGTCGATCAGACAGGGGTAGTGGCACAGATACG. Translating gives CASSRSDRGSGTDT. The complete CDR3 protein is CASSRSDRGSGTDTQYF.

The sample holds many counts of this clone. The CDR3 is cut off 3 residues early in the read; its end comes from the germline J gene. This rearrangement joins TRBV10-1 to TRBJ2-7; 10 bases are a match to TRBD1. J was trimmed by 5 bases and V by 8 bases; bases with no gene match: 9. The CDR3 contains 14 residues. In germline, CDR1 is WNHNN, CDR2 SYGVQD (reference sequence). Here the CDR3 reads CASSPGQGINEQYF. The DNA read from the CDR3 is TGCGCCAGCTCACCGGGACAGGGGATCAACGAG.

This clone was found a few times. The sequence runs out 3 residues before the end of the CDR3; the remainder is reconstructed from the germline J gene. The chain has TRBV25-1 and TRBJ1-2; TRBD1 matches 8 bases. This CDR3 contains 15 residues. Per the germline V gene, CDR1 is MGHDK and CDR2 is SYGVNS. The CDR3 sequence: CASSDPSTGVGGYTF. The sequenced CDR3 bases are TGTGCCAGCAGTGACCCTTCGACAGGGGTTGGGGGC.

In its sample, this clone was seen many times. CDR3: CASSLQGVNQPQHF. The covered CDR3 bases are TGTGCCAGTAGTCTACAGGGGGTGAATCAGCCC. The chain has TRBV19 and TRBJ1-5, with 8 positions matching TRBD1. Coverage ceases 3 residues before the CDR3 finishes, and the germline J gene fills in the end. Germline V gene sequence: CDR1 LNHDA, CDR2 SQIVND (reference sequence). The CDR3 has 14 amino acids. V was pared by 5 bases and J by 4 bases, with 4 bases of the junction left unmatched.

This clone occurred many times. The read comes to an end 3 residues before the CDR3 does, leaving the germline J gene to fill in the end. The V gene is TRBV29-1, the J gene TRBJ2-5; D is perhaps TRBD2 (6 bases). Germline V gene data show CDR1 as SQVTM and CDR2 as ANQGSEA. The CDR3 extends over 16 amino acids. V lost 2 bases and J 3 bases, leaving 19 bases between the germline ends. The CDR3 region is CSVETWRGGSEETQYF. The CDR3 bases that were read are TGCAGCGTTGAAACGTGGAGGGGAGGTAGTGAAGAGACC. The variable domain in full, completed from reference TRBV29-1 and TRBJ2-5, reads SAVISQKPSRDICQRGTSLTIQCQVDSQVTMMFWYRQQPGQSLTLIATANQGSEATYESGFVIDKFPISRPNLTFSTLTVSNMSPEDSSIYLCSVETWRGGSEETQYFGPGTRLLVL.

This clone was seen ten or more times. The CDR3 end is not reached by the read, which stops 3 residues before it; the germline J gene fills it in. The V call is TRBV4-1, the J call TRBJ1-4; 7 bases line up with TRBD1. Germline V gives CDR1 MGHRA, CDR2 YSYEKL. V gave up 0 bases and J gave up 8 bases; unmatched junction bases: 6. This CDR3 contains 15 residues. The CDR3 reads CASSQDRQGVEKLFF. Incomplete CDR3 DNA: TGCGCCAGCAGCCAAGACCGGCAGGGGGTGGAAAAA.

The sample holds a few counts of this clone. The germline gene is not matched at one end of the junction; a read error may be the cause. The read is 3 residues too short to cover the CDR3 end, so that end is filled in from the germline J gene. The sample carries other DNA sequences with the same CDR3. The chain has TRBV7-8 and TRBJ1-3; maybe TRBD1 (5 bases). Germline loops: CDR1 SGHVS, CDR2 FQNEAQ. The CDR3 is 16 residues long. This CDR3 reads CASSPDGRGAGNTIYF. Partial CDR3 DNA: TGTGCCAGCAGCCCTGACGGAAGGGGCGCCGGAAACACG.

This clone was seen repeatedly, ten times or more. The CDR3 end falls 3 residues outside the read, so it is completed with the germline J gene. The genes are TRBV6-1 and TRBJ2-7; 8 bases align to TRBD1. The CDR3 is 16 amino acids. V lost 3 bases to trimming and J lost 3 bases; unmatched junction nucleotides: 10. The germline CDR1 and CDR2 sequences are MNHNS and SASEGT. The CDR3 is CASSDGVNRGIYEQYF. The covered CDR3 bases are TGTGCCAGCAGTGATGGAGTGAACAGGGGGATCTACGAG.

This clone was recorded at least ten times. The read terminates 3 residues before the CDR3 end, so the remaining end is supplied by the germline J gene. The genes are TRBV19 and TRBJ2-5, with D possibly being TRBD2 (6 bases). Germline V lookup: CDR1 LNHDA, CDR2 SQIVND (reference sequence). The CDR3 has 12 amino acids. V dropped 10 bases and J dropped 6 bases, with 15 bases sitting between them. The chain's CDR3 is CATQGLSQTQYF. CDR3 DNA (partial): TGTGCCACCCAGGGACTCTCCCAGACC.